This T cell receptor beta chain was sequenced in a study of blood T cells in healthy people across ages. Across the whole study: About one barcoded beta molecule was captured per two T cells (by template switching).

Total RNA amounts of at least 5.5 micrograms were extracted per sample. This clonotype was detected only a few times. Trimming cost V 6 bases and J 0 bases, with 21 bases left between them. Germline V gives CDR1 LGHNA, CDR2 YNFKEQ. The CDR3 runs to 18 residues. A second PCR of about 6 to 12 cycles used a sample-barcoded 5' primer and a J-beta primer mix. Each CDR3 protein gets one entry after TCRdb re-called the 5' RACE reads with MiXCR. The table includes 450,000 to 600,000 distinct CDR3 sequences, 25% to 35% detected once. These records were also assigned to another study, of T cells of mothers and their children. That study reports: Inherited differences only slightly affect thymic shaping of TCR recombination output. Related mother-child pairs showed slightly higher but non-significant overlap than unrelated pairs.

The source is a boy between 2 and 10 years old in good health. The J gene is TRBJ2-4, the V gene TRBV4-2; weak D call: TRBD2 (7 bases). Source material: blood. The CDR3 nucleotides are TGTGCCAGCAGATCCTCTTGGGAGGGGGGACAAGCCAAAAACATTCAGTACTTC. As protein: CASRSSWEGGQAKNIQYF.